This T cell receptor beta chain came from a study of blood T cell repertoires in COVID-19. Study in general: In each case, the material was cDNA or gDNA derived from T cells, B-cell-depleted T cells, or PBMCs.

Germline V gives CDR1 MNHEY, CDR2 SMNVEV (reference sequence). The CDR3 loop spans 13 amino acids. Trimming cost V 2 bases and J 2 bases, with 7 bases left between them. Clinical history as reported by participants underpinned cohort assignment. Up to 2 weeks before entering the study, exposed participants had met a COVID-19 case. Sequenced by immunoSEQ multiplex PCR; TCRdb stores in-frame clones only, minus some. The data contain 260,000 or so clones, about four fifths of them singletons. The receptor was derived from a woman in her 40s who had been exposed to COVID-19. Sequencing input: PBMCs or T cells enriched from blood (not recorded which). This sequence joins TRBV27 and TRBJ2-7; D gene unclear. CDR3 sequence: CASSLRSTYEQYF. The CDR3 DNA is TGTGCCAGCAGTTTAAGGAGCACCTACGAGCAGTACTTC.